A single T cell receptor beta chain is shown here with its context. This clonotype was picked up one time. The clone's antigen remains unknown. Per-base qualities were not stored, and no clone one base away is much larger. One read alone lends weak support. The data are from a study of CD8 T cells in Susac syndrome (dated by TCRdb to between 2018 and 2021). Background on the whole study: Among the Susac syndrome patients who were sequenced, clinically active disease was present in more than 5 and clinical remission was observed in roughly eight. At blood withdrawal, Susac syndrome patients were either therapy-naive, taking corticosteroids (in some cases with IVIg as well), or taking IVIg alone. Repertoire sequencing was used to test whether CD8+ T cell activation and differentiation in Susac syndrome was antigen driven. Points the paper makes about the study in general: In patients with Susac syndrome, the CD4+ T cell repertoire showed no detectable clonal expansion. The number of individuals in the TCR sequencing and HLA analysis was acknowledged as relatively small.

RNA was extracted using the RNeasy kit, and roughly 0.5 to 1 ug of the RNA was reverse transcribed with random hexamers. The immunoSEQ multiplex PCR assay, which covers 54 Vbeta and 13 Jbeta segments, was used to amplify TCR beta CDR3 regions. Bias from PCR amplification was corrected by using a synthetic template baseline for primer optimization and for computational correction. Concerning the study's data processing: Only productive sequences were kept, with reads annotated to V, D and J genes according to IMGT and analyzed in immunoSEQ Analyzer. Clonality was computed as one minus Shannon entropy normalized by log2 of the number of productive unique sequences. For each patient and control, public and private clones were evaluated among the 100 most prevalent clones. Susac-specific clones were defined as absent from healthy and MS cohorts, approximately 1,000 published viral clones and other ImmuneACCESS disease sequences. TCRdb trimmed the raw reads at Q25, called clones with MiXCR and kept productive beta chains. Each CDR3 protein gets just one entry, which takes the most common genes and DNA from the rows behind it. The V and J calls and clone size come from TCRdb's table, not from the authors' own analysis. This sample holds under 200,000 distinct CDR3 sequences; 94% were observed only once. The ten largest clones represent 0.1% to 0.13% of the sample.

High-throughput TCR beta sequencing profiled peripheral blood CD8+ and CD4+ T cells from healthy donors, Susac syndrome patients and multiple sclerosis patients. Susac syndrome patients met recently defined diagnostic criteria for definite or probable disease. Bulk CD8+ and CD4+ T cells were purified magnetically by negative isolation, whereas CD8+ TEMRA cells were enriched by FACS. Blood was drawn into EDTA tubes, processed within 24 hours, and PBMCs were isolated by density gradient centrifugation. PBMCs destined for TCR sequencing were cryopreserved in liquid nitrogen and later thawed in a 37 °C water bath. The sorted or isolated CD4+, CD8+ and CD8+ TEMRA cells reached a purity of at least 90%. The CDR3 starts with the cysteine, ends with the phenylalanine, and has 14 residues. The only DNA kept is the CDR3, 42 bases in frame from the first base. V is clipped by 0 bases and J by 3 bases, and the sequence between their germline boundaries is 11 bases long. The germline V gene (reference sequence) sets CDR1 to GTSNPN and CDR2 to SVGIG.

The sequencing input was CD4+ T cells from PBMCs. Recombination linked TRBV30 to TRBJ1-1; no D gene can be assigned with confidence. The clonotype was recovered from a human donor with Susac syndrome. Read as DNA, the sequence is TGTGCCTGGAGTGTATCGGGGAAGGACACTGAAGCTTTCTTT. Its protein is CAWSVSGKDTEAFF. Beyond the CDR3, the reference TRBV30 and TRBJ1-1 genes provide the residues; the full variable domain reads: SQTIHQWPATLVQPVGSPLSLECTVEGTSNPNLYWYRQAAGRGLQLLFYSVGIGQISSEVPQNLSASRPQDRQFILSSKKLLLSDSGFYLCAWSVSGKDTEAFFGQGTRLTVV.